This T cell receptor (beta chain) was sequenced during a study of CD8+ T cells in alopecia areata. General study results and limits: Resident alphabeta T cells of normal skin are also sequenced in scalp samples.

This sample's treatment: oral pan-JAK inhibitor, 5-10 mg twice daily. It was cDNA, reverse transcribed from extracted RNA, that served as the sequencing template. The data were produced by immunoSEQ multiplex PCR, yet TCRdb's version contains in-frame clones alone and is incomplete. The profile shows approximately 140,000 clones, about four fifths of them singletons. As for this clone: Its antigen is currently unknown.

Germline-derived CDR1 and CDR2 are LGHNA and YNFKEQ. With 1 base removed from V and 7 bases from J, the gap between germline ends came to 13 bases. This CDR3 comprises 14 residues. The sample was CD8+ T cells sorted from blood, taken at week 4, from a patient treated with tofacitinib. This receptor was taken from a human donor with alopecia areata. V gene TRBV4-2 combines with J gene TRBJ2-5, with TRBD2 as a possible D gene (5 bases). This chain's CDR3 is CASSQGETAGTQYF. CDR3 nucleotides: TGTGCCAGCAGCCAAGGGGAAACTGCGGGGACCCAGTACTTC.